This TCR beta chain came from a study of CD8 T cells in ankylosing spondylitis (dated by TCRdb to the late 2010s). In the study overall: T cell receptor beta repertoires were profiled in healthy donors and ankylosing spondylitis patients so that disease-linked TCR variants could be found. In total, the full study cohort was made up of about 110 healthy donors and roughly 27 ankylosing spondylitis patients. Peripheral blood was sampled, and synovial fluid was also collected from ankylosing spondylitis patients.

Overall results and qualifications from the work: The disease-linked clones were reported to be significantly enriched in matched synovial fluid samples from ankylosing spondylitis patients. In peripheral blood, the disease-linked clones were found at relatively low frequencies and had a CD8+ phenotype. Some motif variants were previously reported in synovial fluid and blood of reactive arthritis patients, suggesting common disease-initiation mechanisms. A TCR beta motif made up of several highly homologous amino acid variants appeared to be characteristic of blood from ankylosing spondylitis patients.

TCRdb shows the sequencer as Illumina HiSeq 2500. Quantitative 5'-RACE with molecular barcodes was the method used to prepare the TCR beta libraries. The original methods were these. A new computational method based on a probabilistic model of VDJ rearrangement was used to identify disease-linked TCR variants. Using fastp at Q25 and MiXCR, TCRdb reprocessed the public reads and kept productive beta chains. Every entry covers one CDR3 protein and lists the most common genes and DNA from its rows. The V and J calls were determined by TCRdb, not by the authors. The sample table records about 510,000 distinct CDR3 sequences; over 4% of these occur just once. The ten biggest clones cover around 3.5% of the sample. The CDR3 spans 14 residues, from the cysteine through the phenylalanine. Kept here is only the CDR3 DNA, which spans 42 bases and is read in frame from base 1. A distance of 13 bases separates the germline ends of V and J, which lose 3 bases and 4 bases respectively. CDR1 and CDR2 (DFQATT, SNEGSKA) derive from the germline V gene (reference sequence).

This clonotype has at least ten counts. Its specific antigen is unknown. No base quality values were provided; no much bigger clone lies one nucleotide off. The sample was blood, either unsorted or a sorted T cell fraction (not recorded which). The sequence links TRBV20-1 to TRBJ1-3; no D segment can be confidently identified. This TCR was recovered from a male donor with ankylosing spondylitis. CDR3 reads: CSARVTPTGNTIYF. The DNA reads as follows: TGCAGTGCTAGGGTCACCCCTACGGGAAACACCATATATTTT.